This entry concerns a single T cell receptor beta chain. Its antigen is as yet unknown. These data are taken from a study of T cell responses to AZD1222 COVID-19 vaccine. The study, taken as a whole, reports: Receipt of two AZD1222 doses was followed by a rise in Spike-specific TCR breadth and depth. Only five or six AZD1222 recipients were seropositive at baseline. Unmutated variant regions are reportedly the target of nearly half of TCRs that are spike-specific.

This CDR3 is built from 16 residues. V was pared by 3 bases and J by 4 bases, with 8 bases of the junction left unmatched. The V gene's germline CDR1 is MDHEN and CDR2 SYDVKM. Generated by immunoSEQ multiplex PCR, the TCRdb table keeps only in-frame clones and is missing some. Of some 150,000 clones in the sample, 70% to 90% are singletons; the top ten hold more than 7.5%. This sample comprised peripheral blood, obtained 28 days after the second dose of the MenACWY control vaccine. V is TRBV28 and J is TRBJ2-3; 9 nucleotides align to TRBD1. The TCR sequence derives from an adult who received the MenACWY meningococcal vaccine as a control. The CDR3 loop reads CASSLDRGGRADTQYF. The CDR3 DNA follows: TGTGCCAGCAGTTTGGACAGGGGAGGAAGGGCAGATACGCAGTATTTT.